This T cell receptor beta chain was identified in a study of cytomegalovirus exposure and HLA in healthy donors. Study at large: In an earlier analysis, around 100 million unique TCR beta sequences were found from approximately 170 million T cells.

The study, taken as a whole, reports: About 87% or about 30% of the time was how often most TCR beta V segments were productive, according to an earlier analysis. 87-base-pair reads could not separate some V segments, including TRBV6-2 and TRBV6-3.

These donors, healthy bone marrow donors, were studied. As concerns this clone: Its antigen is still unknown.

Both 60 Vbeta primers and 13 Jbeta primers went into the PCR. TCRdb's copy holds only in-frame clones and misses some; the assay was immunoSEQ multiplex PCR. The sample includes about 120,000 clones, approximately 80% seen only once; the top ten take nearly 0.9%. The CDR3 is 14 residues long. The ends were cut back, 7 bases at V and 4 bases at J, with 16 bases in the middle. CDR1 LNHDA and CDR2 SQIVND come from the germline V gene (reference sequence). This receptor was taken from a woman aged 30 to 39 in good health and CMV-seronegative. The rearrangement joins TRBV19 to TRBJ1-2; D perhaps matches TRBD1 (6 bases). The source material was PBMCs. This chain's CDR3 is CASTAPGVLYGYTF. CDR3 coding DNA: TGTGCCAGTACCGCGCCAGGGGTTCTCTATGGCTACACCTTC.